These 32 T cell receptor beta chains share one sample of origin, sequenced in a study of read filtering for tumor transcriptome and immune sequencing. This library used roughly 370 ng RNA and molecular barcoded adaptors spanning alpha/delta and beta/gamma chains. One entry per CDR3 protein results from TCRdb running MiXCR on the reads. The table includes 50,000 or so distinct CDR3 sequences, roughly a fifth detected once. Source material: a population of CD138-negative cells sorted from bone marrow. These receptors all come from a donor at least 40 years old with multiple myeloma.

This chain links TRBV28 with TRBJ2-1, with D maybe TRBD2 (6 bases). The CDR3 runs 16 residues. Germline V gene data show CDR1 as MDHEN and CDR2 as SYDVKM. Trimming cost V 8 bases and J 13 bases, with 30 bases left between them. In nucleotides, the CDR3 is TGTGCCAGCCCTCCTAGCGCGTTACACATTGGGAATGGACAGTTCTTC. Translating gives CASPPSALHIGNGQFF.

The CDR3 sequence is CASSGTSGRASAPYNEQFF. The DNA for the CDR3 is TGTGCCAGCAGTGGGACTAGCGGGAGGGCCTCAGCCCCCTACAATGAGCAGTTCTTC. The chain carries TRBV6-2 or TRBV6-3 and TRBJ2-1; 16 bases align to TRBD2. CDR1 and CDR2 from the germline V gene are MNHEY and SVGEGT. Losses at the gene ends were 5 bases for V and 2 bases for J; bases not matched to a gene: 9. The CDR3 runs to 19 residues.

On this clonotype itself: This may be a read error, as it is one base from a much larger clone. The chain carries TRBV28 and TRBJ2-1; 10 bases fit TRBD2. V gave up 11 bases and J gave up 8 bases; unmatched junction bases: 12. The CDR3 is 14 residues long. Germline loops: CDR1 MDHEN, CDR2 SYDVKM. Written as DNA, the CDR3 is TGTGCCGGCATTCCAATCGGGACTAGCGATGAGCAGTTCTTC. Translation gives CAGIPIGTSDEQFF.

The V gene is TRBV11-2, the J gene TRBJ2-1; a weak D match, TRBD2 (6 bases). The V and J ends lost 3 bases and 9 bases respectively, with 12 bases between them. The CDR3 is 13 amino acids. CDR1 is SGHAT and CDR2 is FQNNGV in the germline V gene. This CDR3 reads CASSFTSNGEQFF. DNA for the CDR3: TGTGCCAGCAGCTTCACTAGCAACGGTGAGCAGTTCTTC.

The chain is built from TRBV6-1 and TRBJ2-1; a weak D match, TRBD1 (6 bases). CDR1 is MNHNS, CDR2 SASEGT, per germline. The V end was cut by 6 bases, the J end by 1 base, with 19 bases between. This CDR3 spans 17 amino acids. This CDR3 is CASRDGTPLSSYNEQFF. DNA of the CDR3: TGTGCCAGCAGGGATGGGACACCTCTCTCTTCCTACAATGAGCAGTTCTTC.

This clonotype was picked up a small number of times. This may come from a read error, since a much larger clone is one base off. The CDR3 bases are TGTGCCAGCAGCCTAGAGACGGCCGACTCTGGGGCCAACGTCCTGACTTTC. Encoded protein: CASSLETADSGANVLTF. The chain combines TRBV14 with TRBJ2-6; unclear D gene. Per germline, CDR1 SGHDN and CDR2 FVKESK. V lost 4 bases and J lost 0, with 13 bases in between. CDR3 size: 17 residues.

Details on this clonotype: It may be a read error: a sequence one base away is much more abundant. This chain connects TRBV12-3 or TRBV12-4 to TRBJ2-2; TRBD1 matches 7 bases. Losses at the gene ends were 5 bases for V and 4 bases for J; bases not matched to a gene: 4. The CDR3 covers 14 residues. In DNA form, the CDR3 reads TGTGCCAGCAGTGTACAGGGGACCACCGGGGAGCTGTTTTTT. Translating gives CASSVQGTTGELFF.

The sample holds many counts of this clonotype. The V and J genes are TRBV4-3 and TRBJ2-1; 10 bases line up with TRBD2. Looked up from germline, CDR1 is LGHNA and CDR2 is YSLEER. The CDR3 runs to 17 residues. J lost 8 bases, V lost 0 bases, and 10 bases had no gene match. DNA for the CDR3: TGCGCCAGCAGCCAAGATGGGCTAGCGGGAGTAGATTATGAGCAGTTCTTC. Translated: CASSQDGLAGVDYEQFF.

This clonotype has just a few counts. The gene calls are TRBV7-2 and TRBJ2-3; the match to TRBD2 covers 10 bases. This CDR3 is 16 amino acids long. The V gene end was trimmed by 2 bases and the J gene end by 4 bases; junction bases not matched to a gene: 6. The germline CDR1 and CDR2 sequences are SGHTA and FQGNSA. The CDR3 DNA sequence: TGTGCCAGCAGCTTAAACCCAGCGGGAGGGCCAGATACGCAGTATTTT. Its translation: CASSLNPAGGPDTQYF.

A remark on this clonotype: A far larger clone is only one base removed, so a read error is likely. J is TRBJ2-1 and V is TRBV19, with a possible D match to TRBD2 (5 bases). From germline, CDR1 is LNHDA and CDR2 SQIVND (reference sequence). The CDR3 is 16 residues long. V was trimmed by 1 base and J by 10 bases, leaving 20 bases between them. CDR3 in amino acids: CASSIGYQASRYEQFF. The CDR3 nucleotides read TGTGCCAGTAGTATAGGCTATCAGGCTAGCAGATACGAGCAGTTCTTC.

The sample holds many counts of this clonotype. The V gene is TRBV4-3, the J gene TRBJ2-1; D might be TRBD1 or TRBD2, each matching 6 bases. CDR1 is LGHNA, CDR2 YSLEER, per germline. There are 17 residues in the CDR3. Trimming took 4 bases from V and 0 from J, leaving 16 bases between them. The CDR3 DNA reads TGCGCCAGCAGCCGGGGGCTTGCCGGGAGCTCCTACAATGAGCAGTTCTTC. Protein sequence: CASSRGLAGSSYNEQFF.

This clonotype has a count of ten or more. The chain employs TRBV7-2 and TRBJ2-1, with TRBD1 as a possible D gene (5 bases). Germline V gene sequence: CDR1 SGHTA, CDR2 FQGNSA. The germline V and J ends were trimmed by 2 bases and 0 bases, with 8 bases remaining between them. The length of the CDR3 is 15 residues. The CDR3 loop is CASSLKGSSYNEQFF. The CDR3 DNA is TGTGCCAGCAGCTTAAAGGGGTCCTCCTACAATGAGCAGTTCTTC. The full variable domain, in which reference TRBV7-2 and TRBJ2-1 provide the parts outside the CDR3, is GAGVSQSPSNKVTEKGKDVELRCDPISGHTALYWYRQSLGQGLEFLIYFQGNSAPDKSGLPSDRFSAERTGGSVSTLTIQRTQQEDSAVYLCASSLKGSSYNEQFFGPGTRLTVL.

This clonotype came up many times. CDR3 bases: TGTGCCAGCAGCATACCGGGACAACGGAACACTGAAGCTTTCTTT. Protein sequence: CASSIPGQRNTEAFF. The V call is TRBV12-3 or TRBV12-4, the J call TRBJ1-1; the D gene is possibly TRBD1 (6 bases). Between the trimmed V and J ends, which lost 6 bases and 1 base, there was a span of 15 bases. The CDR3 consists of 15 residues.

This clonotype came up once. Only one base separates this from a far larger clonotype, so it likely reflects a read error. It is likely a read error, because the conserved phenylalanine at the end of the CDR3 is missing. The chain recombines TRBV12-3 or TRBV12-4 with TRBJ2-1, with 8 bases lining up with TRBD2. The CDR3 is 13 amino acids. The trim removed 5 bases at V and 10 bases at J, leaving 7 bases unmatched. CDR3 in DNA: TGTGCCAGCAGTCCGCGGACTAGCCCCGAGCAGTTCCTC. Encoded protein: CASSPRTSPEQFL.

This clonotype was recorded many times. DNA of the CDR3: TGCAGTGCTAGCGCGGGACAGGGACTCCACGAGCAGTACTTC. This sequence encodes CSASAGQGLHEQYF. The chain uses TRBV20-1 and TRBJ2-7, with 9 positions matching TRBD1. The CDR3 has 14 amino acids. Germline-derived CDR1 and CDR2 are DFQATT and SNEGSKA (reference sequence). The ends lost 3 bases at V and 5 bases at J; junction bases unmatched: 8.

This clonotype has just a few counts. The chain uses TRBV6-1 and TRBJ2-1; D is undetermined. Germline CDR1 MNHNS, CDR2 SASEGT. The CDR3 has 15 residues. V lost 2 bases to trimming and J lost 7 bases, with 15 bases between them. The CDR3 nucleotides are TGTGCCAGCAGTGAAATCCGGAAAGGGTTTAATGAGCAGTTCTTC. It codes for CASSEIRKGFNEQFF.

There are many counts of this clonotype. This chain links TRBV29-1 with TRBJ2-7; 8 bases match TRBD2. Germline values: CDR1 SQVTM, CDR2 ANQGSEA. J gave up 7 bases and V 3 bases, and 8 bases lay outside the gene matches. This CDR3 spans 13 amino acids. This CDR3 is CSVDGLASGEQYF. Written as DNA, the CDR3 is TGCAGCGTTGACGGACTAGCTTCGGGGGAGCAGTACTTC.

This clonotype has ten or more counts. The rearrangement links TRBV24-1 to TRBJ2-1; D not resolved. V was pared by 3 bases and J by 7 bases, with 12 bases between. Germline lookup yields CDR1 KGHDR and CDR2 SFDVKD. The CDR3 length is 14 residues. CDR3 in amino acids: CATSDPRQPNEQFF. Written as DNA, the CDR3 is TGTGCCACCAGTGATCCTAGACAACCGAATGAGCAGTTCTTC.

To note about this clonotype: A single base separates this from a much larger clone, so it may be a read error. The chain is built from TRBV24-1 and TRBJ2-6; 9 bases line up with TRBD2. CDR3 size: 19 residues. The V gene's germline CDR1 is KGHDR and CDR2 SFDVKD. Here the CDR3 DNA reads TGTGCCACCTGTGATCAATCTAGCGGGAATAGCTCTGGGGCCAACGTCCTGACTTTC. This codes for CATCDQSSGNSSGANVLTF.

In this sample, this clonotype turned up many times. The chain combines TRBV6-2 or TRBV6-3 with TRBJ2-1, with TRBD2 matching over 10 bases. The CDR3 extends over 17 amino acids. J was trimmed by 0 bases and V by 8 bases; bases with no gene match: 10. CDR1 and CDR2 from the germline V gene are MNHEY and SVGEGT. CDR3: CASFGLAVPSSYNEQFF. Here the CDR3 DNA reads TGTGCCAGCTTTGGACTAGCGGTACCGAGCTCCTACAATGAGCAGTTCTTC.

This clonotype was recorded at least ten times. The J gene is TRBJ2-3, the V gene TRBV20-1; 7 positions match TRBD2. Germline V gives CDR1 DFQATT, CDR2 SNEGSKA (reference sequence). V trimming: 3 bases; J trimming: 2 bases; junction bases outside the gene matches: 2. This CDR3 spans 13 amino acids. In nucleotides, the CDR3 is TGCAGTGCTAGTAAGCGGGACACAGATACGCAGTATTTT. The encoded protein is CSASKRDTDTQYF.

This clonotype has a handful of counts. V gene TRBV20-1 combines with J gene TRBJ2-5; perhaps TRBD2 as D (6 bases). Germline values: CDR1 DFQATT, CDR2 SNEGSKA (reference sequence). The length of the CDR3 is 15 residues. Trimming took 6 bases from V and 0 from J, leaving 17 bases between them. The CDR3 bases are TGCAGTGCCCCTATGGAAGGGAGGCACCAAGAGACCCAGTACTTC. It yields the protein CSAPMEGRHQETQYF.

This clonotype was seen ten or more times. The V and J genes are TRBV5-1 and TRBJ2-3, with 8 bases identical to TRBD1. With 7 bases clipped from V and 3 bases from J, the junction kept 13 bases outside the gene matches. The CDR3 is 16 residues long. In germline, CDR1 is SGHRS, CDR2 YFSETQ. The CDR3, as DNA: TGCGCCAGCGCCAAGAAACAGGGGGAAAGTACAGATACGCAGTATTTT. Amino acids: CASAKKQGESTDTQYF.

This clonotype was recorded at least ten times. The chain employs TRBV7-2 and TRBJ1-5, with D hard to call. This CDR3 has 16 amino acids. Germline V gene sequence: CDR1 SGHTA, CDR2 FQGNSA. V gave up 5 bases and J gave up 5 bases, with 19 bases separating them. CDR3 in DNA: TGTGCCAGCAGCCCTCCACGAGCTGGGGATTATCAGCCCCAGCATTTT. Protein product: CASSPPRAGDYQPQHF.

This clonotype was counted ten times or more. The V gene is TRBV6-5, the J gene TRBJ1-1; 11 positions match TRBD1. CDR3 size: 13 residues. CDR1 MNHEY and CDR2 SVGAGI come from the germline V gene. V lost 6 bases, J lost 8 bases, and 5 bases stayed unmatched. Here the CDR3 DNA reads TGTGCCAGCAGACGCCGGGACAGGGGGGAAGCTTTCTTT. Amino acid sequence: CASRRRDRGEAFF.

The table lists this clonotype with a few counts. A much larger clone lies a single base off, so this may be a read error. This sequence joins TRBV3-1 and TRBJ2-1; possible D gene TRBD2, 5 bases. V gave up 3 bases and J gave up 6 bases, with 9 bases separating them. CDR3 length: 13 residues. Germline CDR1 is LGHDT and CDR2 is YNNKEL (reference sequence). CDR3 loop: CASSHSVSNEQFF. The CDR3, as DNA: TGTGCCAGCAGCCATAGCGTTAGCAATGAGCAGTTCTTC.

This clonotype was recorded at least ten times. This CDR3 reads CASSSSSYRNNEQFF. For the CDR3, the DNA is TGTGCCAGCAGTTCTAGCAGCTACAGGAACAATGAGCAGTTCTTC. J is TRBJ2-1 and V is TRBV5-4; D is tentatively TRBD1 or TRBD2 (5 bases each). V lost 5 bases and J 5 bases, leaving 17 bases between the germline ends. The CDR3 runs 15 residues. Germline values: CDR1 SGHNT, CDR2 YYREEE (reference sequence).

Many counts were recorded for this clonotype. The V gene is TRBV7-9, the J gene TRBJ1-2; D might be TRBD1 (5 bases). The germline CDR1 and CDR2 sequences are SEHNR and FQNEAQ (reference sequence). CDR3 length: 13 residues. V dropped 4 bases and J dropped 5 bases, with 11 bases sitting between them. The CDR3 sequence is CASSSSQGYGYTF. The CDR3 DNA is TGTGCCAGCAGCTCGAGTCAGGGATATGGCTACACCTTC.

This clonotype appeared many times. The rearrangement links TRBV7-3 to TRBJ2-5; TRBD2 agrees at 8 bases. With 5 bases clipped from V and 5 bases from J, the junction kept 13 bases outside the gene matches. CDR1 is SGHTA and CDR2 is FQGTGA in the germline V gene. This CDR3 has 16 amino acids. CDR3 sequence: CASSTGTSWSGETQYF. The CDR3 DNA sequence: TGTGCCAGCAGCACCGGGACTAGTTGGTCTGGTGAGACCCAGTACTTC.

This clonotype was picked up many times. The J gene is TRBJ1-1, the V gene TRBV3-1; the D gene is possibly TRBD1 (5 bases). The germline gives CDR1 LGHDT, CDR2 YNNKEL (reference sequence). Trimming stripped 1 base from V and 10 bases from J, with 10 bases between. This CDR3 has 12 residues. CDR3 loop: CASSQGSRVAFF. CDR3 nucleotides: TGTGCCAGCAGCCAAGGGTCCAGGGTAGCTTTCTTT.

This clonotype showed up just a few times. The gene calls are TRBV20-1 and TRBJ2-3; 8 positions match TRBD1. CDR1 and CDR2 from the germline V gene are DFQATT and SNEGSKA (reference sequence). V was clipped by 2 bases and J by 1 base; unmatched bases: 5. The CDR3 length is 15 residues. CDR3 residues: CSARQGAAGTDTQYF. For the CDR3, the DNA is TGCAGTGCTAGACAGGGGGCGGCGGGCACAGATACGCAGTATTTT.

The sample holds many counts of this clonotype. V usage is TRBV25-1 and J usage is TRBJ2-3, with 12 bases aligning to TRBD2. This CDR3 contains 16 residues. The V segment lost 3 bases and the J segment 3 bases; nucleotides outside the gene matches: 4. Germline V lookup: CDR1 MGHDK, CDR2 SYGVNS. The CDR3 bases are TGTGCCAGCAGTGAGGCTAGCGGGAGGGCGACAGATACGCAGTATTTT. Translated: CASSEASGRATDTQYF.